The 28 T cell receptor beta chains given below trace back to one sample, sequenced in a study of spatial heterogeneity in lung cancer. In TCRdb, the 5' RACE reads were re-called with MiXCR into one record per CDR3 protein. The table records tens of thousands of distinct CDR3 sequences, roughly 5.7% of them present only once. Indicated time point: sample taken at primary tumor resection. Without sorting, whole RNA was sequenced from tumor, nontumor lung or frozen PBMC. The sequences come from PBMCs, collected at surgery. These receptors originate from a male donor with early-stage non-small cell lung cancer.

This clonotype was picked up many times. V usage is TRBV7-6 and J usage is TRBJ2-4; D is perhaps TRBD1 (6 bases). CDR3 length equals 14 residues. With 4 bases removed from V and 6 bases from J, the gap between germline ends came to 13 bases. Germline V lookup: CDR1 SGHVS, CDR2 FNYEAQ. The CDR3: CASSSPGVRNIQYF. Here the CDR3 DNA reads TGTGCCAGCAGCTCCCCAGGGGTCAGAAACATTCAGTACTTC.

V usage is TRBV29-1 and J usage is TRBJ2-2, with D perhaps TRBD1 or TRBD2 (5 bases each). Germline-derived CDR1 and CDR2 are SQVTM and ANQGSEA. V lost 8 bases to trimming and J lost 0 bases, with 19 bases between them. This CDR3 is 16 amino acids long. For the CDR3, the DNA is TGCAGCCCGGGTAGGGGACCCCACGCGAACACCGGGGAGCTGTTTTTT. Translated, it gives CSPGRGPHANTGELFF.

This clonotype was picked up a small number of times. The chain uses TRBV20-1 and TRBJ2-1, with 11 bases identical to TRBD2. After removal of 5 bases from V and 11 bases from J, the junction contained 5 bases not matched to a gene. This CDR3 region has 12 residues. Germline V gene lookup returns CDR1 DFQATT and CDR2 SNEGSKA (reference sequence). CDR3 protein: CSAAGLAGKQFF. CDR3 nucleotide sequence: TGCAGTGCTGCCGGACTAGCGGGCAAGCAGTTCTTC.

This clonotype was recorded many times. The V and J genes are TRBV5-6 and TRBJ2-5; D might be TRBD2 (6 bases). CDR3 length equals 14 residues. Germline V gene lookup returns CDR1 SGHDT and CDR2 YYEEEE. The V and J ends lost 4 bases and 4 bases respectively, with 14 bases between them. The CDR3 loop reads CASSPDQGGETQYF. The CDR3 region has the DNA TGTGCCAGCAGCCCCGACCAGGGAGGAGAGACCCAGTACTTC.

This clonotype is medium-sized in the sample. CDR3 sequence (DNA): TGTGCCAGCAGTGAAGGGGGGAGTGGGTTGGGCTACACCTTC. Its protein is CASSEGGSGLGYTF. The chain carries TRBV2 and TRBJ1-2, with D perhaps matching TRBD1 (5 bases). Germline V gene lookup returns CDR1 SNHLY and CDR2 FYNNEI. CDR3 length: 14 amino acids. The V end was cut by 1 base, the J end by 8 bases, with 14 bases between.

At least ten counts were recorded for this clonotype. The chain couples TRBV11-2 to TRBJ2-4; TRBD2 is a possible D gene (6 bases). From germline, CDR1 is SGHAT and CDR2 FQNNGV. V lost 11 bases to trimming and J lost 1 base, with 30 bases between them. The CDR3 is 19 residues long. The CDR3 bases are TGTGCCTCGACACCGGTCCAGCGGGCCCAACTGAGGGCCAAAAACATTCAGTACTTC. It encodes CASTPVQRAQLRAKNIQYF.

This clonotype has at least ten counts. This chain uses TRBV27 with TRBJ1-1; D might be TRBD1 (5 bases). V was shortened by 0 bases and J by 0 bases, with 8 bases between the two germline ends. This CDR3 contains 15 residues. In germline, CDR1 is MNHEY, CDR2 SMNVEV (reference sequence). This CDR3 is CASSLSQGMNTEAFF. DNA of the CDR3: TGTGCCAGCAGTTTATCTCAGGGCATGAACACTGAAGCTTTCTTT.

This clonotype showed up many times. The rearrangement uses TRBV7-2 and TRBJ1-4, with 8 positions matching TRBD1. V lost 5 bases to trimming and J lost 5 bases; unmatched junction nucleotides: 7. The CDR3 sequence is 15 residues long. Per the germline V gene, CDR1 is SGHTA and CDR2 is FQGNSA. The CDR3 loop is CASSTYRGVNEKLFF. The CDR3 nucleotides are TGTGCCAGCAGCACCTACAGGGGGGTCAATGAAAAACTGTTTTTT. Complete variable domain (other parts from reference TRBV7-2 and TRBJ1-4): GAGVSQSPSNKVTEKGKDVELRCDPISGHTALYWYRQSLGQGLEFLIYFQGNSAPDKSGLPSDRFSAERTGGSVSTLTIQRTQQEDSAVYLCASSTYRGVNEKLFFGSGTQLSVL.

V is TRBV7-2 and J is TRBJ2-2; 7 bases match TRBD1. The CDR3 runs 16 residues. CDR1 is SGHTA, CDR2 FQGNSA, per germline. The J segment lost 4 bases and the V segment lost 3 bases, leaving 8 bases of the junction unmatched. The CDR3, as DNA: TGTGCCAGCAGCTTGAGGGGGCGCGGAAGCACCGGGGAGCTGTTTTTT. Its translation: CASSLRGRGSTGELFF.

Written as DNA, the CDR3 is TGTGCCAGCAGCCTTAGCCGGGTAGACACCGGGGAGCTGTTTTTT. This codes for CASSLSRVDTGELFF. The chain joins TRBV6-1 to TRBJ2-2; D remains ambiguous. The CDR3 runs 15 residues. Germline assignment: CDR1 MNHNS and CDR2 SASEGT. With 6 bases removed from V and 3 bases from J, the gap between germline ends came to 14 bases.

This sequence joins TRBV4-3 and TRBJ2-1; TRBD2 might be the D (6 bases). This CDR3 has 17 amino acids. V was pared by 1 base and J by 0 bases, with 13 bases between. CDR1 is LGHNA, CDR2 YSLEER, per germline. The CDR3 region is CASSQGEVEGSYNEQFF. The CDR3 region has the DNA TGCGCCAGCAGCCAAGGCGAGGTGGAGGGCTCCTACAATGAGCAGTTCTTC.

Ten or more counts support this clonotype. The V and J genes are TRBV12-3 or TRBV12-4 and TRBJ1-5, with 8 bases lining up with TRBD1. V lost 6 bases and J lost 7; bases outside the gene matches: 11. The CDR3 contains 15 residues. This CDR3 reads CASSRGQGKWQPQHF. The CDR3, as DNA: TGTGCCAGCAGCCGAGGACAGGGTAAGTGGCAGCCCCAGCATTTT.

This clonotype was detected only once. The chain combines TRBV7-6 with TRBJ1-2; no definite D call. This CDR3 has 11 amino acids. CDR1 and CDR2 (germline): SGHVS, FNYEAQ. Trimming pared 10 bases from V and 5 bases from J, leaving 11 bases between. The CDR3 here is CANRGIYGYTF. In nucleotides, the CDR3 is TGTGCCAACAGAGGGATATATGGCTACACCTTC.

This clonotype was counted ten times or more. The chain employs TRBV7-9 and TRBJ2-5; D unresolved. Per germline, CDR1 SEHNR and CDR2 FQNEAQ (reference sequence). CDR3 length: 14 amino acids. The V and J ends lost 4 bases and 3 bases respectively, with 12 bases between them. CDR3 DNA sequence: TGTGCCAGCAGCTCCACGTCCGCGGAAGAGACCCAGTACTTC. It encodes CASSSTSAEETQYF.

This clonotype was seen repeatedly, ten times or more. Written as DNA, the CDR3 is TGCGCCAGCAGCTTGGAAGGAGTTGCCTCCTACGAGCAGTACTTC. It codes for CASSLEGVASYEQYF. The chain links TRBV5-1 to TRBJ2-7; no reliable D call. The CDR3 totals 15 residues. The germline V and J ends were trimmed by 0 bases and 0 bases, with 10 bases remaining between them. CDR1 and CDR2 from the germline V gene are SGHRS and YFSETQ.

This clonotype was counted ten times or more. The chain couples TRBV29-1 to TRBJ2-1; tentatively, D is TRBD1 or TRBD2 (5 bases each). The CDR3 is made up of 16 amino acids. Trimming took 3 bases from V and 7 from J, leaving 22 bases between them. Germline CDR1 and CDR2: SQVTM and ANQGSEA. CDR3 protein: CSVDGIGPGSANEQFF. Written as DNA, the CDR3 is TGCAGCGTTGACGGTATCGGGCCAGGGAGTGCGAATGAGCAGTTCTTC.

This clonotype was found a few times. This chain connects TRBV7-2 to TRBJ2-7; 7 bases are a match to TRBD2. Germline CDR1 SGHTA, CDR2 FQGNSA. CDR3 size: 15 residues. The V segment lost 1 base and the J segment 3 bases; nucleotides outside the gene matches: 6. The CDR3 nucleotides read TGTGCCAGCAGCTTAGGAGGCGGGAGTAGCTACGAGCAGTACTTC. This sequence encodes CASSLGGGSSYEQYF.

On this clonotype: This may be a read error, as it is one base from a much larger clone. This chain links TRBV3-1 with TRBJ2-3; possibly TRBD1 for D (6 bases). The CDR3 has 13 residues. The V gene's germline CDR1 is LGHDT and CDR2 YNNKEL (reference sequence). CDR3 DNA sequence: TGTGCCAGCAACCAAGTCAGGGGAGATACGCAGTATTTT. Its translation: CASNQVRGDTQYF.

This clonotype was seen at least ten times. The DNA for the CDR3 is TGTGCCAGCAGCATCAGACAGGCAACTGAAGCTTTCTTT. This gives the protein CASSIRQATEAFF. This chain links TRBV7-3 with TRBJ1-1; D is possibly TRBD1 (6 bases). Germline CDR1 reads SGHTA; CDR2 reads FQGTGA. V was pared by 5 bases and J by 5 bases, with 12 bases between. The CDR3 covers 13 residues.

There are many counts of this clonotype. The chain joins TRBV11-3 to TRBJ2-1; possible D gene TRBD1, 7 bases. V lost 5 bases and J 4 bases, leaving 18 bases between the germline ends. The CDR3 has 16 residues. Per germline, CDR1 SGHNT and CDR2 YENEEA. CDR3 DNA sequence: TGTGCCAGCAGCCACGGAGGGGGCAGGGGTTACAATGAGCAGTTCTTC. Encoded protein: CASSHGGGRGYNEQFF.

This clonotype was counted ten times or more. The chain has TRBV4-1 and TRBJ2-1, with D possibly being TRBD1 (5 bases). Per germline, CDR1 MGHRA and CDR2 YSYEKL. The length of the CDR3 is 13 residues. The ends were cut back, 5 bases at V and 6 bases at J, with 11 bases in the middle. The CDR3 spells CASSSLRGNEQFF. The DNA for the CDR3 is TGCGCCAGCAGCTCTCTAAGGGGCAATGAGCAGTTCTTC.

This clonotype has at least ten counts. This chain connects TRBV27 to TRBJ2-3, with 10 bases matching TRBD2. Germline V gene data show CDR1 as MNHEY and CDR2 as SMNVEV (reference sequence). This CDR3 is built from 12 residues. The ends lost 10 bases at V and 5 bases at J; junction bases unmatched: 3. This CDR3 reads CATGTSVDTQYF. In DNA, the CDR3 is TGTGCCACCGGGACTAGCGTAGATACGCAGTATTTT.

The sample holds many counts of this clonotype. The chain has TRBV6-5 and TRBJ1-1; TRBD1 might be the D (6 bases). The germline V and J ends were trimmed by 2 bases and 0 bases, with 13 bases remaining between them. Germline V gene sequence: CDR1 MNHEY, CDR2 SVGAGI. The CDR3 has 16 residues. CDR3 region: CASSYGSGGMNTEAFF. In DNA, the CDR3 is TGTGCCAGCAGTTACGGGTCCGGGGGCATGAACACTGAAGCTTTCTTT.

The table lists this clonotype with many counts. The rearrangement links TRBV28 to TRBJ1-1; no clear D. Germline V gene data show CDR1 as MDHEN and CDR2 as SYDVKM. The germline V and J ends were trimmed by 5 bases and 5 bases, with 18 bases remaining between them. This CDR3 has 15 residues. CDR3 bases: TGTGCCAGCAGTCCACCAGCGCGTCGAGGGACTGAAGCTTTCTTT. Amino acids: CASSPPARRGTEAFF.

This clonotype has at least ten counts. J is TRBJ2-1 and V is TRBV6-1; D might be TRBD2 (6 bases). There are 14 residues in the CDR3. V lost 2 bases and J lost 2, with 7 bases in between. Per germline, CDR1 MNHNS and CDR2 SASEGT. The CDR3 loop reads CASSETGAYNEQFF. DNA for the CDR3: TGTGCCAGCAGTGAAACGGGGGCCTACAATGAGCAGTTCTTC.

The sample holds many counts of this clonotype. The V and J genes are TRBV5-1 and TRBJ1-5; D possibly corresponds to TRBD1 (6 bases). V dropped 1 base and J dropped 2 bases, with 13 bases sitting between them. CDR3 size: 16 residues. Germline V CDR1 and CDR2: SGHRS, YFSETQ. Here the CDR3 DNA reads TGCGCCAGCAGCTTGACGGGGGCTAACGGCAATCAGCCCCAGCATTTT. Translation: CASSLTGANGNQPQHF. The variable domain in full, with the rest retrieved from reference TRBV5-1 and TRBJ1-5, is KAGVTQTPRYLIKTRGQQVTLSCSPISGHRSVSWYQQTPGQGLQFLFEYFSETQRNKGNFPGRFSGRQFSNSRSEMNVSTLELGDSALYLCASSLTGANGNQPQHFGDGTRLSIL.

This clonotype was detected ten times or more. The chain couples TRBV28 to TRBJ1-2; the D is unclear. This CDR3 has 13 amino acids. The V end was cut by 6 bases, the J end by 6 bases, with 14 bases between. The V gene's germline CDR1 is MDHEN and CDR2 SYDVKM. The CDR3 reads CASSPGGRDGYTF. The DNA of the CDR3 is TGTGCCAGCAGCCCAGGTGGCAGAGATGGCTACACCTTC.

There are many counts of this clonotype. This chain joins TRBV25-1 and TRBJ1-2; weak D call: TRBD1 (5 bases). V was pared by 2 bases and J by 8 bases, with 12 bases between. The germline CDR1 and CDR2 sequences are MGHDK and SYGVNS. The CDR3 has 13 residues. The CDR3 loop reads CASSEPGRGGYTF. CDR3 DNA sequence: TGTGCCAGCAGTGAACCGGGGCGCGGAGGCTACACCTTC.